This is a list of T cell receptor beta chains from one sample in a study of T cell responses to AZD1222 COVID-19 vaccine. Generated by immunoSEQ multiplex PCR, the TCRdb table keeps only in-frame clones and is missing some. The sample consists of around 170,000 clones, under 95% of them appearing once. Sequenced material: peripheral blood, taken on day 0 of AZD1222 vaccination. All receptors come from an adult in good health. Each CDR3 is given with its conserved first and last residue. D genes are given only for firm matches. The size of a clone is reported for some rows only, either as once, few or many, or as a class for expanded clones.

D gene	J gene	V gene	clone size	CDR3 DNA	CDR3 protein
-	TRBJ1-3	TRBV30	-	TGTGCCTACGCCTTAAACGGACGGGCCAGGTCTGGAAACACCATATATTTT	CAYALNGRARSGNTIYF
-	TRBJ1-6	TRBV28	-	TGTGCCAGCACGGCCAGGAGCTCCTATAATTCACCCCTCCACTTT	CASTARSSYNSPLHF
TRBD2	TRBJ2-2	TRBV10-3	-	TGTGCCATCAGTCGTGCGGGAGGGAGGAACACCGGGGAGCTGTTTTTT	CAISRAGGRNTGELFF
TRBD2	TRBJ2-3	TRBV4-2	-	TGTGCCAGCAGCCAATCAGGCGGGAGGGCCCCCGGCACAGATACGCAGTATTTT	CASSQSGGRAPGTDTQYF
TRBD2	TRBJ2-1	TRBV4-2	-	TGTGCCAGCAGCCAAATGGGGCTAGCGGTCTACAATGAGCAGTTCTTC	CASSQMGLAVYNEQFF
-	TRBJ2-7	TRBV27	-	TGTGCCAGCAAACTAGGTGGCAACGCCCCCAGCGAGCAGTACTTC	CASKLGGNAPSEQYF
TRBD2	TRBJ2-1	TRBV11-2	-	TGTGCCAGCAGCCAAAGTAGCGGGACCTCCTACAATGAGCAGTTCTTC	CASSQSSGTSYNEQFF
-	TRBJ1-1	TRBV16	-	TGTGCCAGCAGCCGAGTGGCAGAGTTCCTAGCTTTCTTT	CASSRVAEFLAFF
TRBD1	TRBJ2-7	TRBV7-9	-	TGTGCCAGCAGCTTCGGGACAGGGGTTCCCTACGAGCAGTACTTC	CASSFGTGVPYEQYF
TRBD1	TRBJ2-7	TRBV29-1	-	TGCAGCGCCGGGGACAGCTTAATTTCCTACGAGCAGTACTTC	CSAGDSLISYEQYF
-	TRBJ2-5	TRBV11-2	-	TGTGCCAGCAGTCCTGGGCTAGCCTCTTACCAAGAGACCCAGTACTTC	CASSPGLASYQETQYF
-	TRBJ1-5	TRBV27	-	TGTGCCAGCAGTACCAGGTTGGGGGCTAGCAATCAGCCCCAGCATTTT	CASSTRLGASNQPQHF
-	TRBJ2-7	TRBV19	once	TGTGCCAGTAGTATGTTTATCACAAACCAATACGAGCAGTACTTC	CASSMFITNQYEQYF
TRBD1	TRBJ1-2	TRBV9	-	TGTGCCAGCAGCGTAGCTACGACCAAAGGCAGGACAGGGGGGACCTATGGCTACACCTTC	CASSVATTKGRTGGTYGYTF
-	TRBJ2-5	TRBV5-6	-	TGTGCCAGCAGCTTAAGTAGCGGAGAAGAGACCCAGTACTTC	CASSLSSGEETQYF
TRBD1	TRBJ1-4	TRBV29-1	-	TGCAGCGTTGGGGGGACAGCAACTAATGAAAAACTGTTTTTT	CSVGGTATNEKLFF
-	TRBJ1-2	TRBV29-1	-	TGCAGCGTTGAAGAGGGGGAAAACTATGGCTACACCTTC	CSVEEGENYGYTF
TRBD2	TRBJ2-7	TRBV28	-	TGTGCCAGCAGCCCGGCCCGGACTAGCGGGAGATCGATGTTCCACGAGCAGTACTTC	CASSPARTSGRSMFHEQYF
TRBD2	TRBJ2-1	TRBV28	-	TGTGCCAGCTCTAGCGGGATACACAATGAGCAGTTCTTC	CASSSGIHNEQFF
-	TRBJ1-2	TRBV25-1	-	TGTGCCAGTCGAGGGTTACACTATGGCTACACCTTC	CASRGLHYGYTF
-	TRBJ2-3	TRBV5-6	-	TGTGCCAGCAGCTTGGTTTCCAGCACAGATACGCAGTATTTT	CASSLVSSTDTQYF
-	TRBJ1-1	TRBV2	few	TGTGCCAGCAGTGAAGTGAGAAACACTGAAGCTTTCTTT	CASSEVRNTEAFF
TRBD1	TRBJ2-2	TRBV3-1/TRBV3-2	-	TGTGCCAGCAGCCAAGCGGGGACAGGGGGAAGAACCGGGGAGCTGTTTTTT	CASSQAGTGGRTGELFF
TRBD1	TRBJ1-1	TRBV30	-	TGTGCCTGGACGAGGGGGCTTGGTGAAGCTTTCTTT	CAWTRGLGEAFF
-	TRBJ2-1	TRBV28	-	TGTGCCAGCAGTTTATATCTCAGCACCTACAATGAGCAGTTCTTC	CASSLYLSTYNEQFF
TRBD2	TRBJ2-5	TRBV30	-	TGTGCCTGCCTCAGGGCGGGAGACCAAGAGACCCAGTACTTC	CACLRAGDQETQYF
-	TRBJ2-2	TRBV14	-	TGTGCCGTGACGGAGATTAACACCGGGGAGCTGTTTTTT	CAVTEINTGELFF
TRBD1	TRBJ1-5	TRBV7-2	-	TGTGCCAGCAGTTCCGGGACAGGGGGATCGCAGCCCCAGCATTTT	CASSSGTGGSQPQHF
-	TRBJ1-2	TRBV6-6	-	TGTGCCAGCAGTTATACAGGTTCTGGGGGCTACACCTTC	CASSYTGSGGYTF
-	TRBJ1-4	TRBV7-8	-	TGTGCCAGCAGCTTAGCAGGTTCCTGGGCTAATGAAAAACTGTTTTTT	CASSLAGSWANEKLFF
-	TRBJ2-1	TRBV5-5	-	TGTGCCAGCAGCTCAGCTCCTCGGCCCGGAGGGTACAATGAGCAGTTCTTC	CASSSAPRPGGYNEQFF
TRBD2	TRBJ2-4	TRBV3-1/TRBV3-2	once	TGTGCCAGCAGCCAAGCTCCGTCCGGAAGCGGGGGGCCCAAAAACATTCAGTACTTC	CASSQAPSGSGGPKNIQYF
TRBD1	TRBJ2-2	TRBV19	-	TGTGCCAGTAGCTCGCAGGGGGCCGGGGAGCTGTTTTTT	CASSSQGAGELFF
-	TRBJ2-6	TRBV7-3	-	TGTGCCAGCAGCTTAATGGGGACCGCGAGCTCTGGGGCCAACGTCCTGACTTTC	CASSLMGTASSGANVLTF
TRBD2	TRBJ2-4	TRBV4-3	once	TGCGCCAGCAGCCAGGGACTAGCGGGAGGGCCTACCATTCAGTACTTC	CASSQGLAGGPTIQYF
TRBD2	TRBJ2-1	TRBV7-9	-	TGTGCCAGGAGCGGGAGCTCCTACAATGAGCAGTTCTTC	CARSGSSYNEQFF
TRBD2	TRBJ2-7	TRBV6-6	-	TGTGCCAGCTGGGCTAGCGGGAGCTACGAGCAGTACTTC	CASWASGSYEQYF
TRBD2	TRBJ2-2	TRBV3-1/TRBV3-2	-	TGTGCCAGCAGCCAAGCTAGCGGGAGGGTTACCGGGGAGCTGTTTTTT	CASSQASGRVTGELFF
-	TRBJ2-1	TRBV10-1	-	TGCGCCAGCAGTGAGCAGGGTGAGCAGTTCTTC	CASSEQGEQFF
TRBD1	TRBJ2-7	TRBV5-8	-	TGTGCCAGCAGCTTGGCAGGGGGCTCCTACGAGCAGTACTTC	CASSLAGGSYEQYF
TRBD2	TRBJ2-1	TRBV7-2	-	TGTGCCAGCAGCTTAGTTCGCGGGAGGAACTACAATGAGCAGTTCTTC	CASSLVRGRNYNEQFF
TRBD1	TRBJ1-1	TRBV30	-	TGTGCCTGGATGGGGACAGGGCTCCTTGGCTCTGAAGCTTTCTTT	CAWMGTGLLGSEAFF
-	TRBJ2-5	TRBV6-5	once	TGTGCCAGCAGTTACGGGGGGGAGACCCAGTACTTC	CASSYGGETQYF
-	TRBJ1-3	TRBV18	-	TGTGCCAGCTCACCTAATACAGGGTTTGGAAACACCATATATTTT	CASSPNTGFGNTIYF
TRBD1	TRBJ2-1	TRBV10-2	-	TGCGCCAGCAGTGAAACTCTAGAGGGGGCGCTTAATGAGCAGTTCTTC	CASSETLEGALNEQFF
TRBD2	TRBJ2-5	TRBV6-6	-	TGTGCCAGCAGCGGGGCGGGAGCATTTCGAGAGACCCAGTACTTC	CASSGAGAFRETQYF
-	TRBJ1-5	TRBV7-2	-	TGTACCAGCAGCTTAGAGCTTAGGGCAGACACTACTTATCAGCCCCAGCATTTT	CTSSLELRADTTYQPQHF
-	TRBJ1-1	TRBV2	-	TGTGCCAGCAGTGAACAGGGAAACACTGAAGCTTTCTTT	CASSEQGNTEAFF
-	TRBJ1-2	TRBV12-3/TRBV12-4	once	TGTGCCAGCACCCCCCCGCAGGGGAATGGCTACACCTTC	CASTPPQGNGYTF
-	TRBJ2-3	TRBV6-5	-	TGTGCCAGCAGGCGTGGAGTCGGGAGCACAGATACGCAGTATTTT	CASRRGVGSTDTQYF
-	TRBJ1-5	TRBV19	-	TGTGCCAGTAGTATAGGTGGGGGGCCCCAGCATTTT	CASSIGGGPQHF
-	TRBJ2-1	TRBV3-1/TRBV3-2	-	TGTGCCAGCAGCCAAGGGGCAGGGAGGCAGGAGCAGTTCTTC	CASSQGAGRQEQFF
-	TRBJ2-3	TRBV19	-	TGTGCCAGTAGGGACGGCAGCCTTACAGATGATACGCAGTATTTT	CASRDGSLTDDTQYF
-	TRBJ2-7	TRBV6-5	-	TGTGCCAGCAGGGGGGCCGACATAACAGAGCAGTACTTC	CASRGADITEQYF